This record looks at one T cell receptor beta chain sequence and its context. This clonotype occurred a few times. Its antigen is currently not known. No quality values exist for individual bases; no much larger clone is one base distant. The data are from a study of T cells in Graves' hyperthyroidism and ophthalmopathy (dated 2019 in TCRdb). About the investigation overall: Peripheral blood samples were taken at the time of initial diagnosis, prior to any treatment. TCR V-J signatures able to tell the groups apart were searched for in a discovery cohort of some 100 patients, of whom more than 40 had Graves' ophthalmopathy and more than 55 had stable Graves' hyperthyroidism. Prospective prediction of ophthalmopathy was tested in an independent validation cohort consisting of under 20 hyperthyroidism patients and approximately 16 patients who later progressed to ophthalmopathy. The roughly 99 discovery patients were divided at random into training and test sets in a 7:3 ratio. In six Graves' hyperthyroidism patients, the study also compared T-cell repertoires from thyroid tissue with T-cell repertoires from blood. Following sampling, methimazole starting at 30 mg daily was given to hyperthyroidism patients, and high-dose intravenous methylprednisolone was given to ophthalmopathy patients. TCR Vbeta CDR3 sequencing of approximately 140 peripheral blood samples (over 40 ophthalmopathy, 70 to 85 hyperthyroidism and approximately 17 progressor patients) is reported in the paper. General study outcomes and caveats: In validation, the model predicted progression to ophthalmopathy with over 60% sensitivity and less than 80% specificity, a median of 6.5 months before onset. Sample size was not statistically predetermined, and blinding of investigators to group allocation was not performed. Most expanded thyroid clonotypes (frequency above 0.001) were also detected in blood, a finding suggesting that blood repertoires may reflect thyroid immune responses. In cross-validation, a model built on a 13 V-J signature told ophthalmopathy apart from stable hyperthyroidism with over 85% sensitivity and around 81% specificity, and in testing the same model reached 80%/75%.

The hyperthyroidism patients were between 18 and 65 years old and newly diagnosed, with a disease duration of less than 2 months. Any patient with an uncontrolled infection, another autoimmune disease, pregnancy or lactation was excluded. Diagnoses were based on clinical symptoms, serum thyroxine and TRAb, thyroid ultrasound and orbital computed tomography. Blood from progressor patients was drawn when they were first diagnosed with hyperthyroidism, before any ophthalmopathy symptoms appeared. PBMCs were separated from roughly 10 ml of fresh peripheral blood using Ficoll-Paque density gradient centrifugation. Progressor patients were defined as those initially diagnosed with Graves' hyperthyroidism in whom ophthalmopathy developed during follow-up. Trizol reagent was used to extract total RNA, and RNA quality was then checked on an Agilent 2100 Bioanalyzer. The TCR beta CDR3 regions were amplified from the RNA transcripts. For the first round of RT-PCR on the TCR CDR3, the HTBI primer set was used together with the Qiagen OneStep RT-PCR kit. Libraries were constructed in a second round of multiplex PCR, after which size selection and purification were performed. Libraries were sequenced paired-end with 100 bp reads on an Illumina HiSeq2000. The published analysis was carried out like this. Raw data were processed with SOAPnuke, discarding reads with adapters, uncalled bases, mean Phred below 15, or no exact constant-primer or identifier match. High-quality paired reads were merged with COPE v1.2.5, and unique nucleotide sequences were defined as clonotypes. MiTCR v1.1 was used to align clonotypes to the IMGT TRBV, TRBD and TRBJ reference segments. The analysis was restricted to V-J combinations with a frequency above 0.0001, which together covered 99% to 99.2% of the repertoires. A TCS score was defined as the ratio between F50 (clonal expansion) and ExV (chaos), using BLOSUM62-based TCRdist between CDR3 peptides within each V-J. Welch's t-statistics and random forest reduced approximately 520 V-J features to around 14, which were used in a naive Bayes classifier (R e1071). TCRdb handled the public reads itself, with Q25 trimming in fastp and clone calling in MiXCR, and kept productive beta chains. One record per CDR3 amino acid sequence lists the most common genes and DNA. TCRdb, not the original authors, processed these V and J calls. In all, the sample holds a few hundred thousand distinct CDR3 sequences, and 11% to 15% of those were seen once. The ten most abundant clones make up around 5.4% of the sample.

Sample: blood. This TCR came from a woman in her twenties or thirties with Graves' hyperthyroidism that later progressed to Graves' ophthalmopathy.

The CDR3 protein sequence reads: CSGRGGGGYEQYF. Here is the DNA: TGCAGTGGGAGGGGAGGGGGCGGTTACGAGCAGTACTTC. The chain is made from TRBV20-1 and TRBJ2-7, with a tentative D call of TRBD1 or TRBD2, each matching 7 bases. The junction carries 17 bases between V and J, which are trimmed by 7 bases and 4 bases respectively. Taken from cysteine to phenylalanine, the CDR3 has 13 residues. Just the 39-base CDR3 DNA is kept, in frame starting at base 1. CDR1 and CDR2 were assigned from the germline V gene (reference sequence) as DFQATT and SNEGSKA.